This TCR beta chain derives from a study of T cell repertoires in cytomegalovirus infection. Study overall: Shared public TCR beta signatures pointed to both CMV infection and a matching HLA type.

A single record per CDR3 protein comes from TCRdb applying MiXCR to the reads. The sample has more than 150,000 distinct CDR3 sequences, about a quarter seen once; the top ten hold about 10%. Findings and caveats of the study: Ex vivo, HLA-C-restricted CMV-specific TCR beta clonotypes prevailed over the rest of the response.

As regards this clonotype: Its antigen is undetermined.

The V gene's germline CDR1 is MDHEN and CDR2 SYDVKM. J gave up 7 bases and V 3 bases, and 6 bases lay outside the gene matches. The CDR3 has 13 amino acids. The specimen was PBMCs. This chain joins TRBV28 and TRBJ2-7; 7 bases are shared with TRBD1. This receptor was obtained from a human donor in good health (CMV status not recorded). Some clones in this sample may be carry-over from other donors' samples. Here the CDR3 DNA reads TGTGCCAGCAGTTTGACCCGGGACAGTGAGCAGTACTTC. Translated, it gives CASSLTRDSEQYF.